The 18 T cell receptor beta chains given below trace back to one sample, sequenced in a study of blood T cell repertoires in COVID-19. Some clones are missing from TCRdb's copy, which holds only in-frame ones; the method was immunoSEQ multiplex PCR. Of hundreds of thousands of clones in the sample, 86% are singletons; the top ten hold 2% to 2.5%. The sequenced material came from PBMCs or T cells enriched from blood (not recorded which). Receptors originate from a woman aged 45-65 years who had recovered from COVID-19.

CDR3 sequence reads: CASSFLAGPGNTGELFF. The CDR3 DNA reads as TGTGCCAGCAGCTTCCTAGCGGGACCAGGAAACACCGGGGAGCTGTTTTTT. This chain links TRBV11-3 with TRBJ2-2; 9 nucleotides align to TRBD2. This CDR3 region has 17 residues. Germline V CDR1 and CDR2: SGHNT, YENEEA. V shed 3 bases, J shed 2 bases, and the junction held 7 bases outside the gene matches. Together with reference TRBV11-3 and TRBJ2-2, the CDR3 gives the full variable domain: EAGVVQSPRYKIIEKKQPVAFWCNPISGHNTLYWYLQNLGQGPELLIRYENEEAVDDSQLPKDRFSAERLKGVDSTLKIQPAELGDSAVYLCASSFLAGPGNTGELFFGEGSRLTVL.

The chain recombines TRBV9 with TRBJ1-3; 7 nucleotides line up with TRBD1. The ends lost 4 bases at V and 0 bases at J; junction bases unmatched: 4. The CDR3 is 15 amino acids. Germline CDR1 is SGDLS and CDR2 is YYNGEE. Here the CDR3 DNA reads TGTGCCAGCAGCATGGGACAGTCCTCTGGAAACACCATATATTTT. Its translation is CASSMGQSSGNTIYF.

CDR3 bases: TGTGCCAGCAGTGAGATAGACAGGGGGCCTGGCGAGCAGTACTTC. Protein sequence: CASSEIDRGPGEQYF. The rearrangement uses TRBV6-1 and TRBJ2-7, with TRBD1 matching over 10 bases. Germline V lookup: CDR1 MNHNS, CDR2 SASEGT. This CDR3 has 15 amino acids. The ends lost 3 bases at V and 6 bases at J; junction bases unmatched: 8.

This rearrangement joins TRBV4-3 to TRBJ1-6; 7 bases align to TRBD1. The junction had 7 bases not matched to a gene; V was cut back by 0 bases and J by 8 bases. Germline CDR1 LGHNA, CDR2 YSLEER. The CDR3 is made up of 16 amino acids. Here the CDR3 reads CASSQDQQGWDSPLHF. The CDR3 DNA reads TGCGCCAGCAGCCAAGACCAACAGGGGTGGGATTCACCCCTCCACTTT.

Written as DNA, the CDR3 is TGTGCCAGCAGCCCTGGGACAGCGGTCACCGGGGAGCTGTTTTTT. Translated: CASSPGTAVTGELFF. The chain has TRBV7-9 and TRBJ2-2, with TRBD1 identical over 7 bases. CDR1 and CDR2 (germline): SEHNR, FQNEAQ (reference sequence). This CDR3 comprises 15 residues. J was trimmed by 4 bases and V by 5 bases; bases with no gene match: 7.

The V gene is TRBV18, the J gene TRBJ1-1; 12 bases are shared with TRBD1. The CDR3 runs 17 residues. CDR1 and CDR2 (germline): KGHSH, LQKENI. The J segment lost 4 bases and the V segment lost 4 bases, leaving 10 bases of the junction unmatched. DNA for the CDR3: TGTGCCAGCTCACTGACTGAGGGGACAGGGGGCGCCACTGAAGCTTTCTTT. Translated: CASSLTEGTGGATEAFF.

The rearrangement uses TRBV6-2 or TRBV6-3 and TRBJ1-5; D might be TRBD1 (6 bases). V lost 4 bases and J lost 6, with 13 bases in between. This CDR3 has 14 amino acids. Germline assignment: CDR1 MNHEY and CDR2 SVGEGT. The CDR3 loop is CASSWNLQGQPQHF. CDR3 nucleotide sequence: TGTGCCAGCAGTTGGAACCTACAGGGTCAGCCCCAGCATTTT.

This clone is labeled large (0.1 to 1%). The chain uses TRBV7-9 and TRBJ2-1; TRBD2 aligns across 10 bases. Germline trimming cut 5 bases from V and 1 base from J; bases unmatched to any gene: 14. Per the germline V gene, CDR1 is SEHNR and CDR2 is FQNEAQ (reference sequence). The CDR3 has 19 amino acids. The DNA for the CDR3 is TGTGCCAGCAGCCCTCCGGCGGGGAGCGGGAGGGGGTCCTACAATGAGCAGTTCTTC. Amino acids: CASSPPAGSGRGSYNEQFF. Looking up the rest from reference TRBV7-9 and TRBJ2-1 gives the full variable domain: DTGVSQNPRHKITKRGQNVTFRCDPISEHNRLYWYRQTLGQGPEFLTYFQNEAQLEKSRLLSDRFSAERPKGSFSTLEIQRTEQGDSAMYLCASSPPAGSGRGSYNEQFFGPGTRLTVL.

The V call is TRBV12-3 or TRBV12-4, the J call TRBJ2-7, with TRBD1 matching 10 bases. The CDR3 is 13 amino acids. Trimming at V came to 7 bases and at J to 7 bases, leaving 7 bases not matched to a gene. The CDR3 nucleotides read TGTGCCAGCAAGGGGACAGGGGTGGGGGAGCAGTACTTC. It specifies CASKGTGVGEQYF.

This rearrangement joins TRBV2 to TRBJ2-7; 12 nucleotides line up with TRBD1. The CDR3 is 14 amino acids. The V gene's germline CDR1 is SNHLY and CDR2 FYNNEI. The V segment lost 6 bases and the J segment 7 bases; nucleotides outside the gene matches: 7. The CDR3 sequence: CASRAGQGAREQYF. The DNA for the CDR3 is TGTGCCAGCAGGGCGGGACAGGGGGCGCGAGAGCAGTACTTC.

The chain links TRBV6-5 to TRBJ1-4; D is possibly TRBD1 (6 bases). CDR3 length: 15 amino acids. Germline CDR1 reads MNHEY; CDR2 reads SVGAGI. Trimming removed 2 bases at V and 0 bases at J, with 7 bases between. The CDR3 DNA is TGTGCCAGCAGTTACGAGGGGGCAACTAATGAAAAACTGTTTTTT. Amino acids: CASSYEGATNEKLFF.

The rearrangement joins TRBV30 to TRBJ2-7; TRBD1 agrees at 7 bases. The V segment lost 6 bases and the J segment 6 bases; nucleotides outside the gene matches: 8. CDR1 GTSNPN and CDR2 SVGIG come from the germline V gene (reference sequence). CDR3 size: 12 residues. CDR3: CACPTGQGEQYF. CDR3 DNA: TGTGCCTGTCCGACAGGGCAGGGCGAGCAGTACTTC. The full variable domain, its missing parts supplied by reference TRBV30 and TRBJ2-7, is SQTIHQWPATLVQPVGSPLSLECTVEGTSNPNLYWYRQAAGRGLQLLFYSVGIGQISSEVPQNLSASRPQDRQFILSSKKLLLSDSGFYLCACPTGQGEQYFGPGTRLTVT.

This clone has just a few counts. CDR3 nucleotides: TGTGCCAGCAGCTTCTTTACTGGAAACACCATATATTTT. It encodes CASSFFTGNTIYF. The chain is built from TRBV11-3 and TRBJ1-3; D unclear. This CDR3 has 13 residues. V shed 3 bases and J shed 2 bases, with 5 bases lying between them. Germline loops: CDR1 SGHNT, CDR2 YENEEA.

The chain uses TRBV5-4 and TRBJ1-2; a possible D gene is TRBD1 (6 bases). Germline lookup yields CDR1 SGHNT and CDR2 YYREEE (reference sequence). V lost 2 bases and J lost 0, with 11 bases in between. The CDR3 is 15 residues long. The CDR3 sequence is CASSLDGGPNYGYTF. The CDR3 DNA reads TGTGCCAGCAGCTTAGATGGGGGCCCTAACTATGGCTACACCTTC.

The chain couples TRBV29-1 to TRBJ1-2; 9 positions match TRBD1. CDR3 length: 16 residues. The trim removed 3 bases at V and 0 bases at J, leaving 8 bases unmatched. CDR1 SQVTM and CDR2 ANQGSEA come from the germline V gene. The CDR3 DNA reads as TGCAGCGTTGATCATTCCGGACAGGGGTCTAACTATGGCTACACCTTC. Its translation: CSVDHSGQGSNYGYTF.

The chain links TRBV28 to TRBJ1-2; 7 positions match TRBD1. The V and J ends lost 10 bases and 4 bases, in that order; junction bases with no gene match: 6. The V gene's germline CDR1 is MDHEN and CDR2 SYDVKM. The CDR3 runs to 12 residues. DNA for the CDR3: TGTGCCACCAACAGGGGTGGCTATGGCTACACCTTC. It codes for CATNRGGYGYTF.

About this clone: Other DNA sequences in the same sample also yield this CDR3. The CDR3 is CASSLTVNTEAFF. CDR3 DNA sequence: TGTGCCAGCAGTTTAACAGTGAACACTGAAGCTTTCTTT. This chain connects TRBV28 to TRBJ1-1; no firm D call. Germline lookup yields CDR1 MDHEN and CDR2 SYDVKM. Trimming removed 2 bases from V and 0 bases from J, with 4 bases in between. The CDR3 length is 13 residues.

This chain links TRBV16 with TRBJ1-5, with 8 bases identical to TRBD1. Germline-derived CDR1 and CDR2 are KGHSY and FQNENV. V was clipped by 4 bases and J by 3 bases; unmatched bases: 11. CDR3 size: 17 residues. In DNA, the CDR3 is TGTGCCAGCAGCCGGGGGACAGGCCCCGGCCTCAATCAGCCCCAGCATTTT. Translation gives CASSRGTGPGLNQPQHF.